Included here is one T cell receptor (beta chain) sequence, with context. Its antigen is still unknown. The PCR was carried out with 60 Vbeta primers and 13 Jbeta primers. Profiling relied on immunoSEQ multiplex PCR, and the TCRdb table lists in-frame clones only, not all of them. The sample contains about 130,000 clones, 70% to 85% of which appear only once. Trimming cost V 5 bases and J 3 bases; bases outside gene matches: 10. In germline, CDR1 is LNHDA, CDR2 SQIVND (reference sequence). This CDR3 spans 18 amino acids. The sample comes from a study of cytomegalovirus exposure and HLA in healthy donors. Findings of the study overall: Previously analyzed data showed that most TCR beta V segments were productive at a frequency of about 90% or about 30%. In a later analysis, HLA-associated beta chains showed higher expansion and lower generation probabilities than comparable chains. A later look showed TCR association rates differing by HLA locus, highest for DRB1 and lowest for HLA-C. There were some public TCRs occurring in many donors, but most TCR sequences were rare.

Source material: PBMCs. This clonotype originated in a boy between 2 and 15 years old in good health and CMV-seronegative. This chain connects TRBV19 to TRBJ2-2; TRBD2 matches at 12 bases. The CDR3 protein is CASSFRLAGEGDTGELFF. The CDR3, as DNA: TGTGCCAGTAGTTTCCGACTAGCGGGAGAGGGGGACACCGGGGAGCTGTTTTTT. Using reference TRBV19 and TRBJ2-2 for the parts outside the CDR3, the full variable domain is DGGITQSPKYLFRKEGQNVTLSCEQNLNHDAMYWYRQDPGQGLRLIYYSQIVNDFQKGDIAEGYSVSREKKESFPLTVTSAQKNPTAFYLCASSFRLAGEGDTGELFFGEGSRLTVL.